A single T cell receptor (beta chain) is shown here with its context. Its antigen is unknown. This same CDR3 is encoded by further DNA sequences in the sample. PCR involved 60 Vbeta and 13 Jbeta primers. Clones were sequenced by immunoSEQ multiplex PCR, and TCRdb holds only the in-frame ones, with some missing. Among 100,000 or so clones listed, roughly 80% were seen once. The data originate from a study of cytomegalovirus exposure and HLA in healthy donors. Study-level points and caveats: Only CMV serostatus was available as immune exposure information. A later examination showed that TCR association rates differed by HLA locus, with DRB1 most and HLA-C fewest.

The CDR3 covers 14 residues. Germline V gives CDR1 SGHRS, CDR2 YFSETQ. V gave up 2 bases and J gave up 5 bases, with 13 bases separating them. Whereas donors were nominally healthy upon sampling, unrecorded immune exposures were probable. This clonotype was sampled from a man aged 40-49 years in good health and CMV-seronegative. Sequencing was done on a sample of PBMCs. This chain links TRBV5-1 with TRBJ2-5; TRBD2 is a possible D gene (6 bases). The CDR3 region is CASSFGGARETQYF. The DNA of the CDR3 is TGCGCCAGCAGCTTTGGCGGGGCTCGGGAGACCCAGTACTTC.